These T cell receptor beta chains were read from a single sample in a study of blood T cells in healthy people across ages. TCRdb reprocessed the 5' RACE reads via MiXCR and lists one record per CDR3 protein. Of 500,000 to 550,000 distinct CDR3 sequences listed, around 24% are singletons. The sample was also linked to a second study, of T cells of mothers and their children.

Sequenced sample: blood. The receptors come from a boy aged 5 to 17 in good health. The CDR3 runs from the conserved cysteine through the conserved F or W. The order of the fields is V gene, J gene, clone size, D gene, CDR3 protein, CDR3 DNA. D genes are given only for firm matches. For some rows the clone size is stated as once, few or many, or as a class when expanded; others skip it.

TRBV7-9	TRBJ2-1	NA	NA	CASSLVRGSSYNEQFF	TGTGCCAGCAGCTTAGTGCGGGGTAGCTCCTACAATGAGCAGTTCTTC
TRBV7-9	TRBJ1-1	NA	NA	CASSFAQGNTEAFF	TGTGCCAGCAGCTTCGCACAGGGGAACACTGAAGCTTTCTTT
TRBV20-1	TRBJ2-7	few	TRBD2	CSARDGSGASYEQYF	TGCAGTGCTAGAGATGGGAGCGGGGCTTCCTACGAGCAGTACTTC
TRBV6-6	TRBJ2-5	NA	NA	CASSLESQETQYF	TGTGCCAGCAGTTTGGAGTCCCAAGAGACCCAGTACTTC
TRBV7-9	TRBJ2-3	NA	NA	CASSLLDSRTDTQYF	TGTGCCAGCAGCTTATTGGACAGCCGCACAGATACGCAGTATTTT
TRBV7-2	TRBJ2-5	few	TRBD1	CASSLKDRGRETQYF	TGTGCCAGCAGCTTAAAGGACAGGGGGCGAGAGACCCAGTACTTC
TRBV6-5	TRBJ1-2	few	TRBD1	CASSYGDPGQGSPFHYGYTF	TGTGCCAGCAGTTACGGGGATCCGGGACAGGGGTCTCCTTTCCACTATGGCTACACCTTC
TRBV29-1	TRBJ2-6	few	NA	CSVELGDGNSGANVLTF	TGCAGCGTTGAGCTCGGAGATGGGAACTCTGGGGCCAACGTCCTGACTTTC
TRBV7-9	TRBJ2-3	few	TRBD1	CASSSTGQGRDTQYF	TGTGCCAGCAGCTCGACTGGACAGGGTCGAGATACGCAGTATTTT
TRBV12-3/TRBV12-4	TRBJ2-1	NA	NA	CASSLRVHEQFF	TGTGCCAGCAGTCTCAGAGTCCATGAGCAGTTCTTC
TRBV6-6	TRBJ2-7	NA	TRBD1	CASSNSGGNPYEQYF	TGTGCCAGCAGTAATTCAGGGGGCAATCCCTACGAGCAGTACTTC
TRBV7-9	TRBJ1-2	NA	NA	CASSSSGAPYGYTF	TGTGCCAGCAGCTCGTCCGGGGCCCCCTATGGCTACACCTTC
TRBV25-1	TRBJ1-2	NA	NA	CASRETEEGYTF	TGTGCCAGCAGGGAGACGGAGGAGGGCTACACCTTC
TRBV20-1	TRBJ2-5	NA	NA	CSAREGSETQYF	TGCAGTGCTAGAGAGGGTTCAGAGACCCAGTACTTC
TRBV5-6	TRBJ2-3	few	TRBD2	CASSLRTSPSTDTQYF	TGTGCCAGCAGCTTGAGGACTAGCCCTAGCACAGATACGCAGTATTTT
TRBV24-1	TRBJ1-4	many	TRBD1	CATSATGTGNEKLFF	TGTGCCACCAGTGCAACCGGGACAGGGAATGAAAAACTGTTTTTT
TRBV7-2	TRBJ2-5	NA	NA	CASSRTPGPQETQYF	TGTGCCAGCAGCAGGACCCCAGGGCCGCAAGAGACCCAGTACTTC
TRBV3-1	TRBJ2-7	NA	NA	CASSPISEGGEQYF	TGTGCCAGCAGCCCAATTTCGGAAGGGGGGGAGCAGTACTTC
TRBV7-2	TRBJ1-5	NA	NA	CASSLTRGAGNQPQHF	TGTGCCAGCAGCCTTACCAGGGGCGCAGGCAATCAGCCCCAGCATTTT
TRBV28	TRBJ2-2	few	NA	CASSFEVRVTGELFF	TGTGCCAGCAGTTTCGAGGTTCGGGTCACCGGGGAGCTGTTTTTT
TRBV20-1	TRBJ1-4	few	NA	CSANPGSATNEKLFF	TGCAGTGCCAACCCGGGCTCTGCAACTAATGAAAAACTGTTTTTT
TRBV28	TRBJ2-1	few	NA	CASSTGTAHNEQFF	TGTGCCAGCAGTACCGGGACCGCCCACAATGAGCAGTTCTTC
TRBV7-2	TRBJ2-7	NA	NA	CASSLEGLTSPLGYEQYF	TGTGCCAGCAGCTTAGAGGGTTTGACTAGTCCCCTGGGCTACGAGCAGTACTTC
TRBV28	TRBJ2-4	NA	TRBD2	CASSPFQRDAFVAKNIQYF	TGTGCCAGCAGTCCCTTTCAGCGGGACGCGTTCGTGGCCAAAAACATTCAGTACTTC
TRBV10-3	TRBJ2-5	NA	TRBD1	CAISIKIPGQGSPNVETQYF	TGTGCCATCAGCATAAAAATTCCGGGACAGGGGAGCCCAAACGTCGAGACCCAGTACTTC
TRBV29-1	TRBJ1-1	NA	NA	CSGSLGPVTEAFF	TGCAGCGGCTCCTTGGGCCCGGTCACTGAAGCTTTCTTT
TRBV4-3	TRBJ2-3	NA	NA	CASSQGRTDTQYF	TGTGCCAGCAGCCAAGGCCGCACAGATACGCAGTATTTT
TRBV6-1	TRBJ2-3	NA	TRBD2	CASSVTSGGGTDTQYF	TGTGCCAGCAGTGTTACTAGCGGGGGGGGCACGGATACGCAGTATTTT
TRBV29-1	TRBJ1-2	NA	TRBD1	CSVDTPGQGNYGYTF	TGCAGCGTTGACACTCCGGGACAGGGGAACTATGGCTACACCTTC
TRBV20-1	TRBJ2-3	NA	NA	CSARRALTDTQYF	TGCAGTGCTAGAAGGGCACTTACAGATACGCAGTATTTT
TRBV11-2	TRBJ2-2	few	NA	CASSLEGRGGLDTGELFF	TGTGCCAGCAGCTTAGAGGGCAGGGGAGGGTTAGACACCGGGGAGCTGTTTTTT
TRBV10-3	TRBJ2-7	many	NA	CAISGTSSYEQYF	TGTGCCATTTCCGGGACATCCTCCTACGAGCAGTACTTC
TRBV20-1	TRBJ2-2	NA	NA	CSARDLRAGYTGELFF	TGCAGTGCTAGAGATCTTAGAGCGGGTTACACCGGGGAGCTGTTTTTT
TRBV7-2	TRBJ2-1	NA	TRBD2	CASSLAGTSVYNEQFF	TGTGCCAGCAGCTTAGCCGGGACTAGCGTCTACAATGAGCAGTTCTTC
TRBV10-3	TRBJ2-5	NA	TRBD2	CAISRAKGLAGEVGETQYF	TGTGCCATCAGCCGAGCAAAGGGACTAGCGGGAGAGGTGGGAGAGACCCAGTACTTC
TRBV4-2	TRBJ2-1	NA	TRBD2	CASSQDPSGGYNEQFF	TGTGCCAGCAGCCAAGATCCTAGCGGGGGTTACAATGAGCAGTTCTTC
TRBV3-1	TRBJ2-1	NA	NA	CASSLRQASGEGYEQFF	TGTGCCAGCAGTCTCCGACAGGCTAGCGGTGAGGGTTATGAGCAGTTCTTC
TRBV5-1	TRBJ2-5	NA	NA	CASSLGSKNRGLDQYF	TGCGCCAGCAGCTTGGGGAGTAAAAACCGCGGTTTGGACCAGTACTTC
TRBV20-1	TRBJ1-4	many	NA	CSASGGAGEKLFF	TGCAGTGCTAGCGGGGGCGCCGGGGAAAAACTGTTTTTT
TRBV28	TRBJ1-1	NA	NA	CASQGPRATEASF	TGTGCCAGCCAAGGGCCCAGGGCCACTGAAGCTTCCTTT
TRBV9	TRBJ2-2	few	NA	CASSVVGGGSTGELFF	TGTGCCAGCAGCGTAGTTGGAGGGGGCAGTACCGGGGAGCTGTTTTTT
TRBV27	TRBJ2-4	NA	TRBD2	CASSLFPSGTGKNIQYF	TGTGCCAGCAGTTTATTTCCTAGCGGGACGGGCAAAAACATTCAGTACTTC
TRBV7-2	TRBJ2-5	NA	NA	CASSQGPGAGIQETQYF	TGTGCCAGCAGCCAGGGGCCAGGGGCCGGGATCCAAGAGACCCAGTACTTC
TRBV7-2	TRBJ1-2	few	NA	CASSSTPTPDGYTF	TGTGCCAGCAGCTCAACCCCGACTCCAGATGGCTACACCTTC
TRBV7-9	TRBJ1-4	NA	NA	CASSWPTNEKLFF	TGTGCCAGCAGCTGGCCGACTAATGAAAAACTGTTTTTT